This T cell receptor (beta chain) was obtained from a study of T cells after yellow fever vaccination. Findings of the study overall: Although the secondary response was weaker, it peaked faster, at day 5 versus 15. Subsequent booster samples again held most clones from primary vaccination (96% CD4, about 85% CD8).

This CDR3 region has 15 residues. The V gene's germline CDR1 is MNHEY and CDR2 SVGEGT. J gave up 6 bases and V 6 bases, and 8 bases lay outside the gene matches. With regard to this clonotype: Antigen specificity is unknown.

It was through 5'RACE template switching that TCR cDNA was made, with a universal primer site and UMIs added. TCRdb called the 5' RACE reads again in MiXCR, with one record for every CDR3 protein. Among about 320,000 distinct CDR3 sequences listed, 3.5% to 4.5% were seen once. The sample consisted of PBMCs, taken 15 days after the yellow fever booster vaccination. This rearrangement joins TRBV6-2 or TRBV6-3 to TRBJ2-1; 10 bases are shared with TRBD1. This clonotype originated in a man between 18 and 35 years old who received the YFV17D yellow fever vaccine. The CDR3, as DNA: TGTGCCAGCAGACCCGACAGGGGGCTAAGCAATGAGCAGTTCTTC. Its protein is CASRPDRGLSNEQFF.